This T cell receptor beta chain comes out of a study of blood T cell repertoires in COVID-19. Study-wide context: COVID-19 samples, acute and convalescent, were from the United States, Italy and Spain.

The table came from immunoSEQ multiplex PCR; TCRdb's copy has only in-frame clones and leaves some out. Among over 300,000 clones, about 82% were seen once, and the ten largest hold 1.5% to 2%. The germline gives CDR1 MNHEY, CDR2 SVGAGI. V dropped 0 bases and J dropped 6 bases, with 17 bases sitting between them. The CDR3 sequence is 16 residues long. This clone has a handful of counts. The source is a woman between 50 and 59 years old with acute or convalescent COVID-19. Sequencing input: peripheral blood. The chain has TRBV6-5 and TRBJ1-2; D is possibly TRBD1 (5 bases). The CDR3 loop reads CASSYSRATSGDGYTF. The CDR3 region has the DNA TGTGCCAGCAGTTACTCGAGGGCGACGTCGGGGGATGGCTACACCTTC.